A selection of T cell receptor beta chains follows, all from one sample in a study of T cells in Graves' hyperthyroidism and ophthalmopathy. TCRdb recomputed calls from the multiplex PCR reads with MiXCR, one row per CDR3 protein. Among around 690,000 distinct CDR3 sequences listed, around 21% were seen once. Sequenced sample: blood. The receptors derive from a young man with Graves' ophthalmopathy. The CDR3 runs from the conserved cysteine through the conserved F or W. D genes are given only for firm matches. Clone size is given for some rows only: seen once, a few or many times, or a class if the clone is expanded.

d_gene,j_gene,abundance,v_gene,CDR3nt,CDR3aa
.,TRBJ2-3,once,TRBV10-3,TGTGCCATCAGGTCCGGGTCCTCCGCCACAGATACGCAGTATTTT,CAIRSGSSATDTQYF
.,TRBJ1-6,few,TRBV6-1,TGTGCCAGCAGTGAACGGACAGTTAATTCACCCCTCCACTTT,CASSERTVNSPLHF
TRBD2,TRBJ2-5,many,TRBV27,TGTGCCAGCAGTTTATATGCGGGAGGGGAGACCCAGTACTTC,CASSLYAGGETQYF
.,TRBJ2-7,.,TRBV20-1,TGCAGTGCTAGACCCCCCCGAGTTGGCGACTCCTACGAGCAGTACTTC,CSARPPRVGDSYEQYF
.,TRBJ2-3,.,TRBV7-9,TGTGCCAGCAGCCCCAGAGTGGGCGATACGCAGTATTTT,CASSPRVGDTQYF
.,TRBJ2-7,few,TRBV6-1,TGTACCAGCAGTGAAATTGGGGACTCCTACGAGCAGTACTTC,CTSSEIGDSYEQYF
TRBD1,TRBJ1-4,many,TRBV4-3,TGCGCCAGCAGCTACAAGGGACAGGGATCAACTAATGAAAAACTGTTTTTT,CASSYKGQGSTNEKLFF
.,TRBJ2-2,few,TRBV6-2/TRBV6-3,TGTGCCAGCAGTGACCAGGCGAACACCGGGGAGCTGTTTTTT,CASSDQANTGELFF
.,TRBJ2-1,few,TRBV7-9,TGTGCCAGCAGCCGCCCCGGGCCAGGGAGCTCCTACAATGAGCAGTTCTTC,CASSRPGPGSSYNEQFF
TRBD2,TRBJ2-3,.,TRBV29-1,TGCAGCGTTGAAGGGCGGGAGACCCACTTACCGCAGTATTTT,CSVEGRETHLPQYF
.,TRBJ2-1,few,TRBV9,TGTGCCAGCAGCGTCGGGGTAGGGGACAATGAGCAGTTCTTC,CASSVGVGDNEQFF
TRBD1,TRBJ1-5,.,TRBV7-2,TGTGCCAGCAGCCGCAACAGGGGGCAAAACCAGCCCCAGCATTTT,CASSRNRGQNQPQHF
.,TRBJ2-3,.,TRBV3-1,TGTGCCAGCAGCCAAGAGGGACCAGGGTCAGATACGCAGTATTTT,CASSQEGPGSDTQYF
.,TRBJ2-2,.,TRBV3-1,TGTGGCAGCAGCTATAGAACCGGGGAGCTGTTTTTT,CGSSYRTGELFF
TRBD2,TRBJ2-1,many,TRBV18,TGTGCCAGCTCACCAACGGGACTACCCAACAATGAGCAGTTCTTC,CASSPTGLPNNEQFF
.,TRBJ2-5,many,TRBV7-8,TGTGCCAGCAGCTTGGACTGGGGACAAGAGACCCAGTACTTC,CASSLDWGQETQYF
TRBD1,TRBJ2-7,many,TRBV2,TGTGCCAGCAGTGAAGATAGCGCCCTTACAGACCCGGGACAGGGCCCCTACGAGCAGTACTTC,CASSEDSALTDPGQGPYEQYF
.,TRBJ2-5,.,TRBV6-1,TGTGCCAGCAGTTTTAATAGCGCGACCCAAGAGACCCAGTACTTC,CASSFNSATQETQYF
.,TRBJ2-3,few,TRBV4-1,TGCGCCAGCAGCCAAGGTCCAGATACGCAGTATTTT,CASSQGPDTQYF
TRBD1,TRBJ1-1,.,TRBV15,TGTGCCACCAGCAGAGGCCTGGACAGGGTGAACACTGAAGCTTTCTTT,CATSRGLDRVNTEAFF
TRBD1,TRBJ2-7,.,TRBV6-1,TGTGCCAGCAGTGAATTGGCAGGGGGCGCCTACGAGCAGTACTTC,CASSELAGGAYEQYF
.,TRBJ2-1,.,TRBV15,TGTGCCACCAGCAGGGGGGTTCACGGGCTCTACAATGAGCAGTTCTTC,CATSRGVHGLYNEQFF
TRBD2,TRBJ2-7,.,TRBV27,TGTGCCAGCAGTTTAGTTGTGGGGGGGGGACTGACCTACGAGCAGTACTTC,CASSLVVGGGLTYEQYF
TRBD2,TRBJ2-3,many,TRBV25-1,TGTGCCAGCAGTGATGGGGGGACCGGGACTAGGTTCACAGATACGCAGTATTTT,CASSDGGTGTRFTDTQYF
.,TRBJ2-7,.,TRBV5-1,TGCGCCAGCAGCTTGTGGGATGGCGACGAGCAGTACTTC,CASSLWDGDEQYF
TRBD1,TRBJ2-7,.,TRBV19,TGTGCCAGCGACAGGGGGCTCAACGAGCAGTACTTC,CASDRGLNEQYF
.,TRBJ2-1,.,TRBV24-1,TGTGCCACCAGTTCTAGCGCAGACTACAATGAGCAGTTCTTC,CATSSSADYNEQFF
TRBD2,TRBJ2-3,.,TRBV12-3/TRBV12-4,TGTGCCAGCAGTTTAGGGAAGCTAGCGGGAGTGGATACGCAGTATTTT,CASSLGKLAGVDTQYF
.,TRBJ2-7,.,TRBV6-1,TGTGCCAGCAGTTCGGCCGGGTCCGGAGGGCTCGAGCAGTACTTC,CASSSAGSGGLEQYF
.,TRBJ2-7,.,TRBV4-1,TGCGCCAGCAGCCAGCGGGGTGCAGCGGACGAGCAGTACTTC,CASSQRGAADEQYF
.,TRBJ1-1,.,TRBV19,TGTGCCAGTAGTAATGCCGTGAACACTGAAGCTTTCTTT,CASSNAVNTEAFF
.,TRBJ2-7,.,TRBV28,TGTGCCAGCAGTCTTCCAGGTAGATTTTACGAGCAGTACTTC,CASSLPGRFYEQYF
.,TRBJ2-1,few,TRBV19,TGTGCCAGTAGTACACAGGGTGGATTGTACAATGAGCAGTTCTTC,CASSTQGGLYNEQFF
TRBD1,TRBJ2-7,.,TRBV19,TGTGCCAGTAAGAGGGGGACAGATCACTACGAGCAGTACTTC,CASKRGTDHYEQYF
.,TRBJ2-7,many,TRBV20-1,TGCAGTGCTAGAGATCAGACTTACGAGCAGTACTTC,CSARDQTYEQYF
.,TRBJ1-6,.,TRBV27,TGTGCCAGCATGTCGTGGGATGGGGATAATTCACCCCTCCACTTT,CASMSWDGDNSPLHF